Described below is a single T cell receptor beta chain sequence and its context. The study ran its PCR with 60 Vbeta and 13 Jbeta primers. Only in-frame clones appear in the TCRdb table, and some are missing; sequencing was by immunoSEQ multiplex PCR. The sample shows 120,000 or so clones, 78% of them seen only once. The CDR3 loop spans 13 amino acids. Germline trimming cut 5 bases from V and 9 bases from J; bases unmatched to any gene: 7. Germline V gene data show CDR1 as SGHVS and CDR2 as FQNEAQ. These data originate in a study of cytomegalovirus exposure and HLA in healthy donors. Sequencing was carried out using PBMCs. The receptor was derived from a man aged 25 to 40 in good health and CMV-seropositive. The V call is TRBV7-8, the J call TRBJ2-1; 7 bases are a match to TRBD2. CDR3 DNA sequence: TGTGCCAGCAGCCCTCGGACTAGACGTGAGCAGTTCTTC. As protein: CASSPRTRREQFF.